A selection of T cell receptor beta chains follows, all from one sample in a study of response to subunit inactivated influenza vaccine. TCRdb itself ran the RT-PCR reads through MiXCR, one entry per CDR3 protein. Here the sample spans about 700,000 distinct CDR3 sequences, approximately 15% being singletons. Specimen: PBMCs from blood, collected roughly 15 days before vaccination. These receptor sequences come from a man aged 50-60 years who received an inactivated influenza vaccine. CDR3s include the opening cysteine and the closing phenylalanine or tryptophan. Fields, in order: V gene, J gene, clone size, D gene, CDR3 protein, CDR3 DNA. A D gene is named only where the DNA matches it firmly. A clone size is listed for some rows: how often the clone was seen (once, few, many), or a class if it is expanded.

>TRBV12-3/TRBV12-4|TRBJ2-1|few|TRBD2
CASRQASGRSNAQFF
TGTGCCAGCAGGCAGGCGAGCGGGAGGTCGAATGCGCAGTTCTTC
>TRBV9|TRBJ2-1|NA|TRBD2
CASSVALAGGLSYNEQFF
TGTGCCAGCAGCGTAGCTTTAGCGGGAGGGCTCTCCTACAATGAGCAGTTCTTC
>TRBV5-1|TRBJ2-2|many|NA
CASRSGDWRNTGELFF
TGCGCCAGCAGATCCGGGGACTGGAGGAACACCGGGGAGCTGTTTTTT
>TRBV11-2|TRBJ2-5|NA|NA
CASSGAAGWEETQYF
TGTGCCAGCAGTGGCGCGGCGGGGTGGGAGGAGACCCAGTACTTC
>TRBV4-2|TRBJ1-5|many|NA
CASSQEADPQPQHF
TGTGCCAGCAGCCAAGAGGCCGATCCTCAGCCCCAGCATTTT
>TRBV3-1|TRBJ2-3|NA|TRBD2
CASSQDQRGLARADTQYF
TGTGCCAGCAGCCAAGATCAACGGGGACTAGCTCGGGCAGATACGCAGTATTTT
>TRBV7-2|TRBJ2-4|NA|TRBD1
CASSLSGGQGLQNIQYF
TGTGCCAGCAGCCTCTCAGGGGGACAGGGCCTTCAAAACATTCAGTACTTC
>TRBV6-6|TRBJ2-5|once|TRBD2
CASSLAGSGTQYF
TGTGCCAGCAGTCTAGCGGGATCTGGGACCCAGTACTTC
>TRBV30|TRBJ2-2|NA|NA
CAWNRMGGANTGELFF
TGTGCCTGGAATAGAATGGGGGGCGCGAACACCGGGGAGCTGTTTTTT
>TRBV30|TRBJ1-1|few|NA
CAWSWDPGNTEAFF
TGTGCCTGGAGTTGGGACCCGGGAAACACTGAAGCTTTCTTT
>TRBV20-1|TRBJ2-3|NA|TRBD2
CSAKLAGAKITDTQYF
TGCAGTGCTAAGTTAGCGGGGGCTAAGATAACAGATACGCAGTATTTT
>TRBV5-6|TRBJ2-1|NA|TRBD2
CASSLFGTRGNNEQFF
TGTGCCAGCAGCTTGTTCGGGACTAGGGGAAACAATGAGCAGTTCTTC